This T cell receptor beta chain emerged from a study of T-cell memory formation after mild COVID-19. Findings and limits, study-wide: Pre-infection memory contained some responding clones, which suggested that cross-reactive memory had joined. The authors left the SARS-CoV-2 specificity of second-wave clones peaking on day 37 unconfirmed. Later expanders leaned CD4+, whereas clones that contracted between day 15 and 85 were balanced CD4/CD8.

This clonotype was recorded a few times. The antigen is unknown. The 5'RACE method, run with constant-segment primers, produced TCR alpha and TCR beta cDNA libraries (carrying sample barcodes and UMIs). One entry per CDR3 protein, called by TCRdb with MiXCR from the 5' RACE reads. The top ten clones hold less than 6.5% of a sample with approximately 98,000 distinct CDR3 sequences, roughly 19% of them seen once. This CDR3 has 14 amino acids. Germline assignment: CDR1 MGHRA and CDR2 YSYEKL. V was shortened by 2 bases and J by 1 base, with 8 bases between the two germline ends. This sequence joins TRBV4-1 and TRBJ1-1; D may be TRBD1 (5 bases). The specimen was PBMCs or a T cell subset sorted from them (not recorded which). The receptor comes from a man younger than 35 who had mild COVID-19 (a few samples of this study predate the infection). Cell type and time point are not known. This chain's CDR3 is CASSQPTENTEAFF. The CDR3, as DNA: TGCGCCAGCAGCCAACCGACAGAGAACACTGAAGCTTTCTTT.